Each of the 18 T cell receptor beta chains below was sequenced from the same sample in a study of T-cell memory formation after mild COVID-19. TCRdb re-analysed the 5' RACE reads in MiXCR, keeping a single row per CDR3 protein. Seen here are more than 250,000 distinct CDR3 sequences, about 17% observed once, and the top ten hold about 23%. The sample taken for sequencing was PBMCs or a T cell subset sorted from them (not recorded which). The receptors originated from a man younger than 35 who had mild COVID-19 (a few samples of this study predate the infection). Cell type and time point are not known.

There are a few counts of this clonotype. The V gene is TRBV5-1, the J gene TRBJ1-5; TRBD1 might be the D (5 bases). CDR3 length equals 14 residues. Germline lookup yields CDR1 SGHRS and CDR2 YFSETQ. V was pared by 0 bases and J by 3 bases, with 7 bases between. In nucleotides, the CDR3 is TGCGCCAGCAGCTTGGGGGACCTCAATCAGCCCCAGCATTTT. Amino acid sequence: CASSLGDLNQPQHF.

The table lists this clonotype with a few counts. The V gene is TRBV27, the J gene TRBJ1-2; 10 bases fit TRBD1. V trimming: 5 bases; J trimming: 6 bases; junction bases outside the gene matches: 21. This CDR3 has 19 residues. CDR1 is MNHEY and CDR2 is SMNVEV in the germline V gene (reference sequence). The CDR3 sequence is CASSSHQPGQGHAGHGYTF. Written as DNA, the CDR3 is TGTGCCAGCAGTAGTCATCAACCGGGACAGGGGCATGCGGGGCATGGCTACACCTTC.

The chain couples TRBV12-3 or TRBV12-4 to TRBJ2-1; unclear D gene. The CDR3 is 12 residues long. The V gene lost 3 bases and the J gene lost 10 bases, with 10 bases spanning the gap. Here the CDR3 reads CASSFRFREQFF. CDR3 bases: TGTGCCAGCAGTTTTAGGTTTCGCGAGCAGTTCTTC.

This clonotype occurred many times. V and J are TRBV15 and TRBJ2-5, with 9 bases identical to TRBD2. Germline CDR1 is LNHNV and CDR2 is YYDKDF (reference sequence). This CDR3 is 14 amino acids long. The ends lost 0 bases at V and 5 bases at J; junction bases unmatched: 1. The CDR3 loop reads CATSRDLAGETQYF. Written as DNA, the CDR3 is TGTGCCACCAGCAGAGATCTAGCGGGGGAGACCCAGTACTTC.

This clonotype was counted many times. J is TRBJ2-2 and V is TRBV5-1, with a weak D call TRBD1 (6 bases). Germline V lookup: CDR1 SGHRS, CDR2 YFSETQ. V gave up 0 bases and J gave up 4 bases, with 13 bases separating them. CDR3 length: 16 amino acids. As DNA, the CDR3 is TGCGCCAGCAGCTTGGAAGCGGACAGACTCACCGGGGAGCTGTTTTTT. Protein sequence: CASSLEADRLTGELFF.

The V call is TRBV10-3, the J call TRBJ1-1; D is possibly TRBD1 (5 bases). Germline V CDR1 and CDR2: ENHRY, SYGVKD. Deletions cut 0 bases from V and 1 base from J, with 9 bases between. There are 15 residues in the CDR3. CDR3 DNA sequence: TGTGCCATCAGTGAGTCTGCAGGGAGGAACACTGAAGCTTTCTTT. Amino acid sequence: CAISESAGRNTEAFF.

The sample holds a few counts of this clonotype. The V gene is TRBV3-1, the J gene TRBJ2-3; D not certain. This CDR3 is 14 amino acids long. Germline V gene lookup returns CDR1 LGHDT and CDR2 YNNKEL (reference sequence). Trimming removed 3 bases at V and 6 bases at J, with 13 bases between. The CDR3 DNA sequence: TGTGCCAGCAGCCATAGCCTAGTAATCGATACGCAGTATTTT. Amino acid sequence: CASSHSLVIDTQYF.

The gene calls are TRBV2 and TRBJ1-1; no clear D. Germline assignment: CDR1 SNHLY and CDR2 FYNNEI. CDR3 length equals 12 residues. The V gene lost 4 bases and the J gene lost 4 bases, with 7 bases spanning the gap. The CDR3 bases are TGTGCCAGCAGTGCGGCGGGCACTGAAGCTTTCTTT. Translating gives CASSAAGTEAFF. The complete variable domain, with remaining parts taken from reference TRBV2 and TRBJ1-1, reads EPEVTQTPSHQVTQMGQEVILRCVPISNHLYFYWYRQILGQKVEFLVSFYNNEISEKSEIFDDQFSVERPDGSNFTLKIRSTKLEDSAMYFCASSAAGTEAFFGQGTRLTVV.

This chain links TRBV20-1 with TRBJ1-2, with a tentative D call TRBD1 (6 bases). The CDR3 runs 10 residues. Germline V gene lookup returns CDR1 DFQATT and CDR2 SNEGSKA (reference sequence). V gave up 4 bases and J gave up 6 bases, with 6 bases separating them. Here the CDR3 DNA reads TGCAGTGCTAAGGGGGATGGCTACACCTTC. Translation gives CSAKGDGYTF.

This clonotype was seen a few times. The V gene is TRBV7-9, the J gene TRBJ1-1; D is undetermined. The germline V gene has CDR1 SEHNR and CDR2 FQNEAQ (reference sequence). V shed 1 base and J shed 11 bases, with 14 bases lying between them. The CDR3 is made up of 13 amino acids. CDR3 sequence (DNA): TGTGCCAGCAGCTTAGATGCTGGGAGTGGGGCTTTCTTT. Translated: CASSLDAGSGAFF.

This clonotype was found a few times. V usage is TRBV5-1 and J usage is TRBJ2-7, with D possibly TRBD2 on 7 matching bases. The CDR3 covers 16 residues. Germline V CDR1 and CDR2: SGHRS, YFSETQ. The V gene lost 4 bases and the J gene lost 1 base, with 18 bases spanning the gap. CDR3 loop: CASSPTGRGPSYEQYV. The CDR3 DNA is TGCGCCAGCAGCCCCACCGGGCGGGGGCCTTCCTACGAGCAGTACGTC.

The genes are TRBV6-2 or TRBV6-3 and TRBJ1-2, with D uncertain. With 9 bases removed from V and 5 bases from J, the gap between germline ends came to 13 bases. The CDR3 contains 12 residues. CDR1 is MNHEY and CDR2 is SVGEGT in the germline V gene. The CDR3 loop reads CASYPAGYGYTF. The CDR3 nucleotides read TGTGCCAGTTACCCAGCCGGGTATGGCTACACCTTC.

The chain combines TRBV6-5 with TRBJ2-1, with 9 nucleotides matching TRBD1. The CDR3 has 16 residues. V was pared by 2 bases and J by 6 bases, with 8 bases of the junction left unmatched. From germline, CDR1 is MNHEY and CDR2 SVGAGI. As DNA, the CDR3 is TGTGCCAGCAGTTACGTACGGGGACAGGGTAGCAATGAGCAGTTCTTC. Translation gives CASSYVRGQGSNEQFF.

This clonotype was detected a few times. This chain connects TRBV4-2 to TRBJ2-1; 7 positions match TRBD2. CDR1 and CDR2 from the germline V gene are LGHNA and YNFKEQ. J was trimmed by 9 bases and V by 2 bases; bases with no gene match: 7. The CDR3 loop spans 14 amino acids. The CDR3, as DNA: TGTGCCAGCAGCCAATCGCCGGGCGGGGGTGAGCAGTTCTTC. The encoded protein is CASSQSPGGGEQFF.

The V gene is TRBV29-1, the J gene TRBJ1-5; D is unresolved. The CDR3 sequence is 11 residues long. Germline V gene data show CDR1 as SQVTM and CDR2 as ANQGSEA. Trimming took off 4 bases at V and 9 bases at J, with 10 bases between the two ends. CDR3 sequence (DNA): TGCAGCGTTGGGAAGTCCGGGCCCCAGCATTTT. It specifies CSVGKSGPQHF.

The chain is built from TRBV9 and TRBJ1-4; weak D call: TRBD1 (6 bases). Germline assignment: CDR1 SGDLS and CDR2 YYNGEE. The length of the CDR3 is 14 residues. V was shortened by 4 bases and J by 8 bases, with 15 bases between the two germline ends. As DNA, the CDR3 is TGTGCCAGCAGCCAAGGCAGGGGTGGCGAAAAACTGTTTTTT. Translated: CASSQGRGGEKLFF.

In its sample, this clonotype was seen a few times. The chain couples TRBV7-2 to TRBJ1-5, with D uncertain. Trimming pared 6 bases from V and 7 bases from J, leaving 10 bases between. Germline assignment: CDR1 SGHTA and CDR2 FQGNSA. The CDR3 consists of 12 residues. The CDR3 sequence: CASRGEGQPQHF. As DNA, the CDR3 is TGTGCCAGCAGAGGTGAAGGACAGCCCCAGCATTTT.

This clonotype was counted a few times. V is TRBV12-3 or TRBV12-4 and J is TRBJ1-2; 7 nucleotides agree with TRBD1. This CDR3 is 14 amino acids long. V gave up 3 bases and J gave up 5 bases; unmatched junction bases: 6. The CDR3 nucleotides are TGTGCCAGCAGTTTTGCCGTCAGGGGGTATGGCTACACCTTC. This codes for CASSFAVRGYGYTF.